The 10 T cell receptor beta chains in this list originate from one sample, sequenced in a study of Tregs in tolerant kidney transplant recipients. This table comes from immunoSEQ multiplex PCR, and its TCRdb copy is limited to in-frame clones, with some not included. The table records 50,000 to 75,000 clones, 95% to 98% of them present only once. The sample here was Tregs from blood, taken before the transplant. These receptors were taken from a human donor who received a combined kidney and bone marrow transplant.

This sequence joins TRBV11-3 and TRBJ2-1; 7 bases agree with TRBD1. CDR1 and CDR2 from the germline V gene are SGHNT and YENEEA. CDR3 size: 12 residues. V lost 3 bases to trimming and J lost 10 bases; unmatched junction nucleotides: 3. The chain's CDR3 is CASSLTGFEQFF. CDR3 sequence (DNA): TGTGCCAGCAGCTTGACAGGGTTCGAGCAGTTCTTC.

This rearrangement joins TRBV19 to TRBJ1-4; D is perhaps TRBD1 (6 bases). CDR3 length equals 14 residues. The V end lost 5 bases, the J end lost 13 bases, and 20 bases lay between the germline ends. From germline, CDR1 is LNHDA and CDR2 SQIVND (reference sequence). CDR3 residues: CASSYRTAVTGLFF. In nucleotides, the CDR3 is TGTGCCAGTAGTTACCGGACAGCAGTTACCGGACTGTTTTTT.

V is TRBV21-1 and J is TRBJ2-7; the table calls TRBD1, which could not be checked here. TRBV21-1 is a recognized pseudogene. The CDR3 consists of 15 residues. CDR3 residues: CASSKNTPRDYEQYF. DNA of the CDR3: TGTGCCAGCAGCAAAAATACCCCCAGGGACTACGAGCAGTACTTC.

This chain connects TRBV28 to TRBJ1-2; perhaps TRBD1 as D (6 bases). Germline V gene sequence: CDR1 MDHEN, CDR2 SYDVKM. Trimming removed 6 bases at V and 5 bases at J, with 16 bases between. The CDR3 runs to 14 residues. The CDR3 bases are TGTGCCAGCAGGGCCGCAGGGGACGGGTATGGCTACACCTTC. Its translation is CASRAAGDGYGYTF.

The CDR3 reads CSAPLGQGRYF. The CDR3 DNA reads as TGCAGTGCTCCCCTAGGGCAGGGCCGTTACTTC. The V and J genes are TRBV20-1 and TRBJ2-7; the D gene is possibly TRBD1 (5 bases). The CDR3 consists of 11 residues. Per the germline V gene, CDR1 is DFQATT and CDR2 is SNEGSKA (reference sequence). Trimming stripped 5 bases from V and 13 bases from J, with 18 bases between.

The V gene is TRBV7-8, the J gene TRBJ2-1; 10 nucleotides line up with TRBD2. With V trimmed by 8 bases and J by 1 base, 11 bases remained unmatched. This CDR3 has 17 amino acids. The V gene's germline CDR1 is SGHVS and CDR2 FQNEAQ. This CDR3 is CASGRLAGVFSYNEQFF. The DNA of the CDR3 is TGTGCCAGCGGCCGACTAGCGGGTGTTTTTTCCTACAATGAGCAGTTCTTC.

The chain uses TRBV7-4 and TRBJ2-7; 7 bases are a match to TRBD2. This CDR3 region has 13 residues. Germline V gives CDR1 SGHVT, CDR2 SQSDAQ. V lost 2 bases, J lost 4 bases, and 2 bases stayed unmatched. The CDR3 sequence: CASSLWGGYEQYF. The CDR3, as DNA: TGTGCCAGCAGCTTATGGGGGGGATACGAGCAGTACTTC.

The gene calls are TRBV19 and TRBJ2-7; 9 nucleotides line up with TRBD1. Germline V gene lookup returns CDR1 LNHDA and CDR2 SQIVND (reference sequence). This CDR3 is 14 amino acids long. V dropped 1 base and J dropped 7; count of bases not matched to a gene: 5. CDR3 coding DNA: TGTGCCAGTAGTATAGTTGACAGGGGGTGGGAGCAGTACTTC. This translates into CASSIVDRGWEQYF.

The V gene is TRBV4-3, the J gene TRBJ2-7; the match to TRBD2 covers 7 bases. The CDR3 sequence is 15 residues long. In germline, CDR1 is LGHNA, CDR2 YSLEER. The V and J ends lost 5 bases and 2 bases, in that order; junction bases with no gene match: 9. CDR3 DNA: TGCGCCAGCAGCTCAGAGCGGGGTGAGGCCTACGAGCAGTACTTC. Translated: CASSSERGEAYEQYF.

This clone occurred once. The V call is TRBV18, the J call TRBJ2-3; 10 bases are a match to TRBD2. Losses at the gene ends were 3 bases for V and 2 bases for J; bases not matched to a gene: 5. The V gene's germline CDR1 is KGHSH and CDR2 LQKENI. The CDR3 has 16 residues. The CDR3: CASSPRSGRATDTQYF. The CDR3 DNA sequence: TGTGCCAGCTCACCTAGGAGCGGGAGGGCCACAGATACGCAGTATTTT.